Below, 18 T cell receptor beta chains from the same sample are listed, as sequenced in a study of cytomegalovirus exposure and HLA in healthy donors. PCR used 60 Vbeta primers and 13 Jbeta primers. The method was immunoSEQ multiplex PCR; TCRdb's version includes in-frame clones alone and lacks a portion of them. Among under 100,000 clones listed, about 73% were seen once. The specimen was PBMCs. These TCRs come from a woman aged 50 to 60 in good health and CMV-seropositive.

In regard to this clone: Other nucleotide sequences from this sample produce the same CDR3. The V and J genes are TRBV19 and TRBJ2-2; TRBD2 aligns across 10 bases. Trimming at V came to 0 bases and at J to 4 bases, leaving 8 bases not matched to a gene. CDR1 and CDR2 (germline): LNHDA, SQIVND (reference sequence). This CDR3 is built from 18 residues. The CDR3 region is CASSIEPLAGVTTGELFF. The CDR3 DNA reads TGTGCCAGTAGTATAGAACCCCTAGCGGGAGTCACCACCGGGGAGCTGTTTTTT.

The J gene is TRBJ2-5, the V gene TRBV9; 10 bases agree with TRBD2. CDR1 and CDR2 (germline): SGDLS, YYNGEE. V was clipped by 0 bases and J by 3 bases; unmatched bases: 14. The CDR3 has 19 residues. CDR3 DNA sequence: TGTGCCAGCAGCGTAGGTTCCGGGGGAGCGGGAGGGGGAAAAGAGACCCAGTACTTC. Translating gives CASSVGSGGAGGGKETQYF.

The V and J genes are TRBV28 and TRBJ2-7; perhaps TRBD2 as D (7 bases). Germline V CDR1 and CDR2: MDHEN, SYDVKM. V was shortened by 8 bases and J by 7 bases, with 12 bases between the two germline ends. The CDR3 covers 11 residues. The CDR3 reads CASGGAREQYF. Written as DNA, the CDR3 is TGTGCCAGCGGGGGGGCCAGGGAGCAGTACTTC.

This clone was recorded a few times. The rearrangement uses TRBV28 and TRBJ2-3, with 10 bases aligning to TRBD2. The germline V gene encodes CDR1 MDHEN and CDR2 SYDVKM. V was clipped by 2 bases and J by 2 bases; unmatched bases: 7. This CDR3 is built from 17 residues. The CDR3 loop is CASSLPGTSASTDTQYF. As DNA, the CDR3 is TGTGCCAGCAGTTTACCGGGGACTAGCGCCTCCACAGATACGCAGTATTTT.

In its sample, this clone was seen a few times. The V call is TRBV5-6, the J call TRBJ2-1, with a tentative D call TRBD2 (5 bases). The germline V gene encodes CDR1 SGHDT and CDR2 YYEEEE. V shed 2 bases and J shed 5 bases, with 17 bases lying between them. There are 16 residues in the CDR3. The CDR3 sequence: CASSLFDQRPDNEQFF. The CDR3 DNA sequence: TGTGCCAGCAGCTTATTCGATCAGCGGCCTGACAATGAGCAGTTCTTC.

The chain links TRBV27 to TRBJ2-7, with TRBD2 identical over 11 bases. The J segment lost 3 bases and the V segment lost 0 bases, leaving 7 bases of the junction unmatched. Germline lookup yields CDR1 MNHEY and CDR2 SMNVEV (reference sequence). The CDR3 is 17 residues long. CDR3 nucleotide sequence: TGTGCCAGCAGTTTATCTTTTCTAGCGGGAGGTATCTACGAGCAGTACTTC. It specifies CASSLSFLAGGIYEQYF.

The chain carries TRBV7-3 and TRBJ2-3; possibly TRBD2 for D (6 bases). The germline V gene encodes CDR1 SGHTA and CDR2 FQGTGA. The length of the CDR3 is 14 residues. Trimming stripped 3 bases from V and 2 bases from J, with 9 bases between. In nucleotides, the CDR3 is TGTGCCAGCAGCTTGGGACTTGACACAGATACGCAGTATTTT. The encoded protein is CASSLGLDTDTQYF.

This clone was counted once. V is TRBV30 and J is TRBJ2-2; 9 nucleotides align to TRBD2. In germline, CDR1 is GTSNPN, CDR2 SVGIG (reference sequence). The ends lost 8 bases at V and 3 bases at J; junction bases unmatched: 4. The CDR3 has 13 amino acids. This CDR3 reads CAGEREDTGELFF. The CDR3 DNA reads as TGTGCCGGCGAGCGGGAGGACACCGGGGAGCTGTTTTTT.

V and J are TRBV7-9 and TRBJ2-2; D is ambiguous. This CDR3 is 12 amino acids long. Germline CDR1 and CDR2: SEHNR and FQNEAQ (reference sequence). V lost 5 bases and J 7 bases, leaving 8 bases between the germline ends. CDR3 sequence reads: CASSLYGGELFF. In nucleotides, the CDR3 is TGTGCCAGCAGCCTATATGGCGGGGAGCTGTTTTTT.

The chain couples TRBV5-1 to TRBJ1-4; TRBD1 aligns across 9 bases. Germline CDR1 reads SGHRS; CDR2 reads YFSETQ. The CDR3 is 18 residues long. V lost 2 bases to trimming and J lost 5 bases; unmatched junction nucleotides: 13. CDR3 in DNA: TGCGCCAGCAGCTTTGGGCTACTCCAGACAGGGGGGAATGAAAAACTGTTTTTT. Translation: CASSFGLLQTGGNEKLFF.

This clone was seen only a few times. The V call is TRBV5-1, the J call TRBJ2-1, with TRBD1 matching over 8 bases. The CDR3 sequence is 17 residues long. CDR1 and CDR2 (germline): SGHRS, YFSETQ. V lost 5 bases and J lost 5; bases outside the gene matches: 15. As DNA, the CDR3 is TGCGCCAGCAGACCCTCCCCCGGACAGGGACCAAACAATGAGCAGTTCTTC. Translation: CASRPSPGQGPNNEQFF.

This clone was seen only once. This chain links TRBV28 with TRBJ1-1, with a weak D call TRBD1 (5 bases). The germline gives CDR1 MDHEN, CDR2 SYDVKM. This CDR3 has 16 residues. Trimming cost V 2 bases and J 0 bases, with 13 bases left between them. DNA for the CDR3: TGTGCCAGCAGTTTACTCCAACAGGAACTGAACACTGAAGCTTTCTTT. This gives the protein CASSLLQQELNTEAFF.

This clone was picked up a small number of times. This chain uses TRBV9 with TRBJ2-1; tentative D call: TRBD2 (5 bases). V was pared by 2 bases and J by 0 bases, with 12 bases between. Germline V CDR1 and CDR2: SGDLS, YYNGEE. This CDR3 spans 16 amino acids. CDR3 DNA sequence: TGTGCCAGCAGCGTCTCAGAGGGCATCTCCTACAATGAGCAGTTCTTC. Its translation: CASSVSEGISYNEQFF.

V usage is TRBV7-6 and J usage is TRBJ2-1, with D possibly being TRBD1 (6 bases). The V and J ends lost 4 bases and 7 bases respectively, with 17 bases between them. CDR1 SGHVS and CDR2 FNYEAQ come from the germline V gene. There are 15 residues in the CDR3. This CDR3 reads CASSSWSGTGNEQFF. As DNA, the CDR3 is TGTGCCAGCAGCTCTTGGTCGGGCACAGGGAATGAGCAGTTCTTC. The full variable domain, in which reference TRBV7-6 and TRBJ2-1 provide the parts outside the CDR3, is GAGVSQSPRYKVTKRGQDVALRCDPISGHVSLYWYRQALGQGPEFLTYFNYEAQQDKSGLPNDRFSAERPEGSISTLTIQRTEQRDSAMYRCASSSWSGTGNEQFFGPGTRLTVL.

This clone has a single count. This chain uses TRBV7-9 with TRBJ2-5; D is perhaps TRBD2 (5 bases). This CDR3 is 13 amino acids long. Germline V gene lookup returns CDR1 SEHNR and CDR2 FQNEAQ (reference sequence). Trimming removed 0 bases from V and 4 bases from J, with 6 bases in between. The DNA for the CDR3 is TGTGCCAGCAGCTTAGCTGCGGGAGAGACCCAGTACTTC. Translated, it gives CASSLAAGETQYF.

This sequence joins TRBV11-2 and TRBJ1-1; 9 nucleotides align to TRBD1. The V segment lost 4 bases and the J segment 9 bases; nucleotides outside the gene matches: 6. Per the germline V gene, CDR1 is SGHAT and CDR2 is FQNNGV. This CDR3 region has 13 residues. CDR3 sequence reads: CASSSSNRGQAFF. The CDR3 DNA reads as TGTGCCAGCAGCTCCTCAAACAGGGGGCAAGCTTTCTTT.

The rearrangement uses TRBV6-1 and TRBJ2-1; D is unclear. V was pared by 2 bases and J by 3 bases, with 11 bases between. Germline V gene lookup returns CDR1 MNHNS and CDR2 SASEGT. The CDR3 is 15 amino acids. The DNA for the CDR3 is TGTGCCAGCAGTGAACTCTACAGTTTCTACAATGAGCAGTTCTTC. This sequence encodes CASSELYSFYNEQFF.

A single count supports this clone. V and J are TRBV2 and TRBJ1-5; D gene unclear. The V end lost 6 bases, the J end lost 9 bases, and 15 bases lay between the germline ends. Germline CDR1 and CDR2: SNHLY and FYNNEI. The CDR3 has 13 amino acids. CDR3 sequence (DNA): TGTGCCAGCAGACGTACTCGTGATGGGCCCCAGCATTTT. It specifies CASRRTRDGPQHF.